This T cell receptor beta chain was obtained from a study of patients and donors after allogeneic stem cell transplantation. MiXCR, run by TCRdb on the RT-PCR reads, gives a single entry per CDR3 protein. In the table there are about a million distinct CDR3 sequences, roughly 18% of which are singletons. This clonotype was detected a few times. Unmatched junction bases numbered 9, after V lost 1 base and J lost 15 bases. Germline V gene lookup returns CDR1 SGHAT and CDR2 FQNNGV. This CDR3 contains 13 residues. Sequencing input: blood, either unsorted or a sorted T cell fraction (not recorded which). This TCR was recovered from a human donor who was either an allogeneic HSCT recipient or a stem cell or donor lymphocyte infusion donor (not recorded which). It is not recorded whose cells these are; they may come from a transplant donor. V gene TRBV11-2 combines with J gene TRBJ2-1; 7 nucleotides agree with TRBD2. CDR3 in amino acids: CASSLVEWGGLFF. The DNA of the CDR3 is TGTGCCAGCAGCTTAGTCGAGTGGGGGGGTCTGTTCTTC. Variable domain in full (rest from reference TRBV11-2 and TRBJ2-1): EAGVAQSPRYKIIEKRQSVAFWCNPISGHATLYWYQQILGQGPKLLIQFQNNGVVDDSQLPKDRFSAERLKGVDSTLKIQPAKLEDSAVYLCASSLVEWGGLFFGPGTRLTVL.